This record covers a single TCR beta chain. Under the authors' procedure: Amplification of reference gene primers was used by the study to estimate nucleated cell counts. TCRdb keeps only in-frame clones here, not all; method: immunoSEQ multiplex PCR. V, J and clone size are taken as reported in that table, and D and trimming were inferred from the DNA itself. The data hold about 220,000 clones, with 70% to 90% observed a single time. These data originate in a study of blood T cell repertoires in COVID-19. Study context: Samples of COVID-19 (acute and convalescent) were obtained from the United States, Italy and Spain. T cells, B-cell-depleted T cells, or PBMCs supplied cDNA or gDNA.

The specimen was peripheral blood. The clonotype originates from a human donor in a cohort sampled during active COVID-19.

The CDR3 DNA reads TGCGCCAGCAGCCAAGGATTTGTTAGTGAGCAGTTCTTC. Its translation: CASSQGFVSEQFF. This chain joins TRBV4-1 and TRBJ2-1; D unresolved. Per germline, CDR1 MGHRA and CDR2 YSYEKL. Trimming stripped 1 base from V and 9 bases from J, with 10 bases between. The CDR3 extends over 13 amino acids.